Below, 19 T cell receptor beta chains from the same sample are listed, as sequenced in a study of glioma-infiltrating T cells after dendritic cell vaccination. Documented time point: after dendritic cell vaccination, including at tumor progression/relapse. Measured with immunoSEQ multiplex PCR; TCRdb has only the in-frame clones, and not every one. The table includes tens of thousands of clones, around nine tenths detected once. The sequenced sample was blood, obtained after dendritic cell vaccination. These receptors were collected from a human donor with glioblastoma.

V is TRBV20-1 and J is TRBJ1-2; no clear D. There are 11 residues in the CDR3. Germline values: CDR1 DFQATT, CDR2 SNEGSKA (reference sequence). The V gene lost 5 bases and the J gene lost 2 bases, with 6 bases spanning the gap. The CDR3 DNA reads TGCAGTGCTCCGCGGAACTATGGCTACACCTTC. This sequence encodes CSAPRNYGYTF.

The chain has TRBV6-6 and TRBJ1-5; D unresolved. This CDR3 region has 16 residues. Germline V gene data show CDR1 as MNHNY and CDR2 as SVGAGI (reference sequence). V lost 2 bases and J lost 1, with 12 bases in between. CDR3 bases: TGTGCCAGCAGTTACACGGGGTTCGGGAGCAATCAGCCCCAGCATTTT. It is translated as CASSYTGFGSNQPQHF.

This chain connects TRBV9 to TRBJ1-3, with no clear D. V shed 4 bases and J shed 3 bases, with 5 bases lying between them. Per the germline V gene, CDR1 is SGDLS and CDR2 is YYNGEE. The CDR3 length is 12 residues. The CDR3 sequence: CASSPGGNTIYF. The DNA of the CDR3 is TGTGCCAGCAGCCCGGGTGGAAACACCATATATTTT.

J is TRBJ2-7 and V is TRBV14, with 13 bases identical to TRBD2. CDR1 and CDR2 (germline): SGHDN, FVKESK. Trimming at V came to 5 bases and at J to 10 bases, leaving 14 bases not matched to a gene. This CDR3 region has 16 residues. DNA of the CDR3: TGTGCCAGCAGCACAGGACTAGCGGGAGATCACTTTAGTCAGTACTTC. It codes for CASSTGLAGDHFSQYF.

The J gene is TRBJ1-5, the V gene TRBV18; 8 positions agree with TRBD1. The V and J ends lost 6 bases and 4 bases, in that order; junction bases with no gene match: 11. Germline assignment: CDR1 KGHSH and CDR2 LQKENI. The CDR3 is 16 amino acids. The CDR3 region is CASSSRGTGGNQPQHF. Written as DNA, the CDR3 is TGTGCCAGCTCCTCGCGTGGCACAGGGGGGAATCAGCCCCAGCATTTT.

This chain connects TRBV10-1 to TRBJ1-3, with 7 bases identical to TRBD1. Per germline, CDR1 WNHNN and CDR2 SYGVQD (reference sequence). V lost 9 bases and J lost 7; bases outside the gene matches: 9. The CDR3 totals 13 residues. The CDR3 DNA reads as TGCGCCAGTGGACAGGCAAAAGGCAACACCATATATTTT. Its translation is CASGQAKGNTIYF.

The rearrangement joins TRBV14 to TRBJ1-2, with D tentatively TRBD1 (6 bases). V lost 1 base to trimming and J lost 7 bases, with 10 bases between them. Germline CDR1 is SGHDN and CDR2 is FVKESK. The CDR3 spans 13 residues. CDR3 sequence: CASSQVQGVGYTF. CDR3 nucleotides: TGTGCCAGCAGCCAAGTACAGGGCGTTGGCTACACCTTC.

This clone was observed a handful of times. The chain employs TRBV2 and TRBJ2-7; 10 bases map to TRBD1. The CDR3 contains 14 residues. The germline V gene encodes CDR1 SNHLY and CDR2 FYNNEI. V shed 8 bases, J shed 2 bases, and the junction held 6 bases outside the gene matches. The DNA for the CDR3 is TGTGCCAGCGGGGGGACAGGGGTAGCCTACGAGCAGTACTTC. It yields the protein CASGGTGVAYEQYF.

The DNA for the CDR3 is TGTGCCAGCAGCTTCACAGGGATTGGCACAGATACGCAGTATTTT. It translates to CASSFTGIGTDTQYF. The rearrangement joins TRBV5-6 to TRBJ2-3, with D perhaps TRBD1 (6 bases). V lost 2 bases and J 1 base, leaving 11 bases between the germline ends. From germline, CDR1 is SGHDT and CDR2 YYEEEE. CDR3 size: 15 residues.

The sample holds one count of this clone. The chain uses TRBV18 and TRBJ2-3; maybe TRBD1 (5 bases). The CDR3 has 15 amino acids. Germline V gene sequence: CDR1 KGHSH, CDR2 LQKENI. V was cut by 4 bases and J by 2 bases, with 13 bases left in between. CDR3 region: CASSRNIGDTDTQYF. The CDR3 nucleotides are TGTGCCAGCTCACGAAACATAGGGGACACAGATACGCAGTATTTT.

CDR3 sequence: CASSPGLAGAGGHTQYF. DNA of the CDR3: TGTGCCAGCTCACCAGGGCTAGCGGGGGCCGGCGGGCATACGCAGTATTTT. The chain recombines TRBV18 with TRBJ2-3; 10 nucleotides agree with TRBD2. The length of the CDR3 is 17 residues. CDR1 is KGHSH and CDR2 is LQKENI in the germline V gene. Trimming removed 2 bases from V and 7 bases from J; junction bases left unmatched: 12.

The chain's CDR3 is CASRGPDADSNQPQHF. The CDR3 nucleotides are TGTGCCAGCCGAGGGCCGGACGCGGATAGCAATCAGCCCCAGCATTTT. The V call is TRBV11-2, the J call TRBJ1-5; D call uncertain. CDR3 length equals 16 residues. Trimming left V 8 bases short and J 0 bases short, with 17 bases between. Germline CDR1 and CDR2: SGHAT and FQNNGV.

This chain joins TRBV2 and TRBJ1-2; 8 nucleotides match TRBD1. CDR1 is SNHLY, CDR2 FYNNEI, per germline. This CDR3 is 20 amino acids long. The junction had 29 bases not matched to a gene; V was cut back by 6 bases and J by 8 bases. The CDR3 DNA follows: TGTGCCAGCAGGGGCTCGGGACTTTGGCCTCGGACAGGGCGGAGGGAAGGCTACACCTTC. This gives the protein CASRGSGLWPRTGRREGYTF.

This chain links TRBV6-1 with TRBJ1-1; 8 bases map to TRBD1. Germline V gives CDR1 MNHNS, CDR2 SASEGT. Losses at the gene ends were 3 bases for V and 1 base for J; bases not matched to a gene: 4. The length of the CDR3 is 15 residues. The CDR3 nucleotides read TGTGCCAGCAGTGATTCCGGGACAGGGAACACTGAAGCTTTCTTT. Its translation is CASSDSGTGNTEAFF.

V usage is TRBV4-1 and J usage is TRBJ2-7; D perhaps matches TRBD2 (6 bases). Trimming left V 3 bases short and J 0 bases short, with 9 bases between. CDR1 and CDR2 (germline): MGHRA, YSYEKL. This CDR3 has 14 amino acids. CDR3 nucleotide sequence: TGCGCCAGCAGCCAGGGGCGGGGCTCCTACGAGCAGTACTTC. It specifies CASSQGRGSYEQYF.

The gene calls are TRBV7-2 and TRBJ1-2; 10 bases agree with TRBD1. The J segment lost 5 bases and the V segment lost 5 bases, leaving 8 bases of the junction unmatched. This CDR3 has 15 amino acids. CDR1 SGHTA and CDR2 FQGNSA come from the germline V gene. Written as DNA, the CDR3 is TGTGCCAGCAGCAGTTCCGGGACAGGGGTATATGGCTACACCTTC. It encodes CASSSSGTGVYGYTF.

The rearrangement links TRBV5-1 to TRBJ2-2; 9 nucleotides match TRBD1. The CDR3 has 15 residues. From germline, CDR1 is SGHRS and CDR2 YFSETQ. The trim removed 4 bases at V and 3 bases at J, leaving 4 bases unmatched. The CDR3 protein is CASSRRTGDTGELFF. The CDR3 DNA is TGCGCCAGCAGCCGCAGGACAGGGGACACCGGGGAGCTGTTTTTT. Using reference TRBV5-1 and TRBJ2-2 for the parts outside the CDR3, the full variable domain is KAGVTQTPRYLIKTRGQQVTLSCSPISGHRSVSWYQQTPGQGLQFLFEYFSETQRNKGNFPGRFSGRQFSNSRSEMNVSTLELGDSALYLCASSRRTGDTGELFFGEGSRLTVL.

The CDR3 region is CASSQDLRGNYGYTF. The CDR3 region has the DNA TGTGCCAGCAGCCAAGATCTACGGGGGAACTATGGCTACACCTTC. The chain joins TRBV14 to TRBJ1-2, with D perhaps matching TRBD1 (5 bases). V shed 0 bases and J shed 2 bases, with 10 bases lying between them. The CDR3 loop spans 15 amino acids. Per germline, CDR1 SGHDN and CDR2 FVKESK.

The chain combines TRBV5-1 with TRBJ2-7; TRBD1 aligns across 9 bases. Germline CDR1 and CDR2: SGHRS and YFSETQ. Unmatched junction bases numbered 16, after V lost 4 bases and J lost 5 bases. The CDR3 loop spans 17 amino acids. The CDR3 reads CASSATETGTGSDEQYF. The CDR3 nucleotides are TGCGCCAGCAGCGCCACTGAAACCGGGACAGGGAGCGACGAGCAGTACTTC.